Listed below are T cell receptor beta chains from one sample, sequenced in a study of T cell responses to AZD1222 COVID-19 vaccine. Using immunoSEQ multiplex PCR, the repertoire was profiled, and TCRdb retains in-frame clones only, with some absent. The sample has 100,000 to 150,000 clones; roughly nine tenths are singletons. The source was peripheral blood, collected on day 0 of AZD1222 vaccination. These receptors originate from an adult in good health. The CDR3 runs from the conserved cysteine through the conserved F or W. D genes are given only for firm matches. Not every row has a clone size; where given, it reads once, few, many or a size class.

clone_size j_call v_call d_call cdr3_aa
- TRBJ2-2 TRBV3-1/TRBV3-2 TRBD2 CASSQESAGPTNPFPTGELFF
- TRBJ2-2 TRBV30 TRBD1 CAWSVQGFRTGELFF
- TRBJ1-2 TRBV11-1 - CASSLAQPYGYTF
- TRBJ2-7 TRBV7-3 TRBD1 CASSSRQGLEQYF
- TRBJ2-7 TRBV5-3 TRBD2 CARSLSSQRGAYEQYF
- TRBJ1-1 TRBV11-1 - CASSLGGYPGEAFF
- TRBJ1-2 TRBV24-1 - CATSDGRAGANYGYTF
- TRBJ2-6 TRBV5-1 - CASSLGANVLTF
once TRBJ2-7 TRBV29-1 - CSVTDGYEQYF
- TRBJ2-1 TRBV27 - CASSLSGNEQFF
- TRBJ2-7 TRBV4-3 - CASSQGYQASYEQYF
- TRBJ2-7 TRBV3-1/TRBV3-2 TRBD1 CASSPPTRGIAYEQYF
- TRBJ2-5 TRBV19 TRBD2 CASSTGAGGPPETQYF
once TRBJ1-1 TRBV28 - CASSPLDLKGTEAFF
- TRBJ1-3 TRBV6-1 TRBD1 CASSGRDSRSGNTIYF
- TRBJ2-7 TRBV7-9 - CASSSTGRGGATYEQYF
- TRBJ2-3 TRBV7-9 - CASRLTSGSGGADTQYF
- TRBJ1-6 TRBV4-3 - CASSQDLPGADNSPLHF
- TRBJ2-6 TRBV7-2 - CASSLRAGGANVLTF
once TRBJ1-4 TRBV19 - CASSNRRATNEKLFF
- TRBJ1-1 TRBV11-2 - CASSNPFTFYGTTNTEAFF
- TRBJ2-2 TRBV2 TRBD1 CASKTQGAATGELFF
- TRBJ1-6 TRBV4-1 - CASSQVQYNSPLHF
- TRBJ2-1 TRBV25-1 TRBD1 CASSARQGTYNEQFF
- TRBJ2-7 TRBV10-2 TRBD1 CASSEGTVIHEQYF
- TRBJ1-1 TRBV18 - CASSPNEQVGMNTEAFF
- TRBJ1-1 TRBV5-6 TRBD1 CASSLGGGYTEAFF
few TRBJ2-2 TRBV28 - CASSLTITWELFF
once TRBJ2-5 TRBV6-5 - CASRRSGTLQETQYF
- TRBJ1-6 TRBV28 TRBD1 CASSWGTGDWLHSPLHF
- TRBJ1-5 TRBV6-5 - CASSYVLGRDQPQHF
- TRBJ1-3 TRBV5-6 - CASSTWTVSGNTIYF
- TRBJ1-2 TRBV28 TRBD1 CATHTGTGINYGYTF
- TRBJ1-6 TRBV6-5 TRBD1 CASSLGTGQSPLHF
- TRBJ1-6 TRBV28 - CASTEGGYNSPLHF